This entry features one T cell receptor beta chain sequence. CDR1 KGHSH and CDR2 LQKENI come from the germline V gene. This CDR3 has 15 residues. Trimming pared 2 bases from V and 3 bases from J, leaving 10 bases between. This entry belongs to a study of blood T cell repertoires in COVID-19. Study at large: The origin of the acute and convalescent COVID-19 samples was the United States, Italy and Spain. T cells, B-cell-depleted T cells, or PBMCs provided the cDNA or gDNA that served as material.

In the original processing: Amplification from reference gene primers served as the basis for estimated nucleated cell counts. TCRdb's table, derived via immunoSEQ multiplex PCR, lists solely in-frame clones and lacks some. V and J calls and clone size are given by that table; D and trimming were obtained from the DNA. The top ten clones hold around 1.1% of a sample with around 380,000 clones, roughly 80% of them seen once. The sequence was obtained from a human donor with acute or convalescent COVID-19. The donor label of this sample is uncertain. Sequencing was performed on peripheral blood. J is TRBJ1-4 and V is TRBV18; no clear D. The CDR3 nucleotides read TGTGCCAGCTCACCAAGCTGGTCGGCTAATGAAAAACTGTTTTTT. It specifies CASSPSWSANEKLFF. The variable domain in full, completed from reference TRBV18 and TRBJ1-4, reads NAGVMQNPRHLVRRRGQEARLRCSPMKGHSHVYWYRQLPEEGLKFMVYLQKENIIDESGMPKERFSAEFPKEGPSILRIQQVVRGDSAAYFCASSPSWSANEKLFFGSGTQLSVL.